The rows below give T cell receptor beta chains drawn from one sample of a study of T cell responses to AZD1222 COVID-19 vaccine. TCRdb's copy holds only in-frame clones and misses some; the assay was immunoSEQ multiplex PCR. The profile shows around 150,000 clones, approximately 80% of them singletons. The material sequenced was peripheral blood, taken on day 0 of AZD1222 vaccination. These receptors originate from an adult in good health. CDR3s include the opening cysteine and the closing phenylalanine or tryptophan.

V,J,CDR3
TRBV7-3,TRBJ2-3,CASSLRPGLAGSTQYF
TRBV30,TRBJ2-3,CAWSTWAQRTTQYF
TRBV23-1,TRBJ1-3,CASSQKRGTPGNTIYF
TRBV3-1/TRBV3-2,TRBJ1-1,CASSQGARGMGAFF
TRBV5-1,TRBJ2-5,CASRPSGQETQYF
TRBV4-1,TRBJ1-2,CASSHGQGGRELVRNYGYTF
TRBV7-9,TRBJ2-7,CASSLVASASYEQYF
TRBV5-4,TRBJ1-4,CASSPGPEEKLFF
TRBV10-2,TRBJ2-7,CASSRSGQGAYEQYF
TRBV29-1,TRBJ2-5,CSVEGSDQETQYF
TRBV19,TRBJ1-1,CASSSSRTGNTEAFF
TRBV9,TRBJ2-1,CASSEDGQGLYNEQFF
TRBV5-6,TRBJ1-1,CASSRVQGVNTEAFF
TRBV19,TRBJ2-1,CASSIQGQEYNEQFF
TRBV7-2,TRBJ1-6,CASSLVPEPLSPLHF
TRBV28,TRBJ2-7,CASSSWTGSADSSYEQYF